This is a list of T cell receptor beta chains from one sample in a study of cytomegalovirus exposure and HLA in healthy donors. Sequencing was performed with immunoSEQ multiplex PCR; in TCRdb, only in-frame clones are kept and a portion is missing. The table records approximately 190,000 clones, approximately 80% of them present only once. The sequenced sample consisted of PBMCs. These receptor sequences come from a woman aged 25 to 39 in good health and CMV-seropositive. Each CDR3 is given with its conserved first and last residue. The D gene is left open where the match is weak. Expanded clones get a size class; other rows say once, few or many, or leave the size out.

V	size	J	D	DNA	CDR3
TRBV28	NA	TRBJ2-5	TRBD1	TGTGCCAGCAGTCACACAGGGGCAGAGACCCAGTACTTC	CASSHTGAETQYF
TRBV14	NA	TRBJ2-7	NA	TGTGCCAGCAGCCAAGGCGGGGCCTACGAGCAGTACTTC	CASSQGGAYEQYF
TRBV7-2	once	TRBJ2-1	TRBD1	TGTGCCAGCAGCTTCAACAGGGGAAACAATGAGCAGTTCTTC	CASSFNRGNNEQFF
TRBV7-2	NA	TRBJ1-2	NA	TGTGCCAGCAGCGCCGGGACACGGGTTAACTATGGCTACACCTTC	CASSAGTRVNYGYTF
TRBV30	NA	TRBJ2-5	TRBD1	TGTGCCGGGACCTCGGGACAGGGGGCGGGAGAGACCCAGTACTTC	CAGTSGQGAGETQYF
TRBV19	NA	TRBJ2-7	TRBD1	TGTGCCAGTAGTATAGGGGGGACAGGCTACGAGCAGTACTTC	CASSIGGTGYEQYF
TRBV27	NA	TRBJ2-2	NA	TGTGCCAGCAGTTTATCGCCAGAATTACCTTTTGGCACCGGGGAGCTGTTTTTT	CASSLSPELPFGTGELFF
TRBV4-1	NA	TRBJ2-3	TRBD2	TGCGCCAGCAGCCAAGCGGGGAGGGGCACAGATACGCAGTATTTT	CASSQAGRGTDTQYF
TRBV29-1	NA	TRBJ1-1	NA	TGCAGCGTTGAAGGGGGCGGGGCGGACACTGAAGCTTTCTTT	CSVEGGGADTEAFF
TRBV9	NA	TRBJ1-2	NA	TGTGCCAGCAGCGCAAACTCGGACAGCTATGGCTACACCTTC	CASSANSDSYGYTF
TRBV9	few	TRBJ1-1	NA	TGTGCCAGCAGCGCACAGGGGAACACTGAAGCTTTCTTT	CASSAQGNTEAFF
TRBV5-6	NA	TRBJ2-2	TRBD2	TGTGCCAGCAGCGGGGGGGAGAACACCGGGGAGCTGTTTTTT	CASSGGENTGELFF
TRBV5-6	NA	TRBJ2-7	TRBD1	TGTGCCAGCAGCTTTGGGACAGGGTCCCACGAGCAGTACTTC	CASSFGTGSHEQYF
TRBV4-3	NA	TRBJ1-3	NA	TGCGCCAGCAGCCAGGGCAACACCATATATTTT	CASSQGNTIYF
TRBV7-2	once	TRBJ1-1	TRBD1	TGTGCCAGCAGCTTAGCCGGACAGGGGGCTTTAGGAGCTTTCTTT	CASSLAGQGALGAFF
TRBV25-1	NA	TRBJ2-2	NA	TGTGCCAGCAGTGACCAAGATCAGGGAATCGGGGAGCTGTTTTTT	CASSDQDQGIGELFF
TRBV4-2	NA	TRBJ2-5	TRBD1	TGTGCCAGCAGCCATTCGACAGGGTTACAAGAGACCCAGTACTTC	CASSHSTGLQETQYF
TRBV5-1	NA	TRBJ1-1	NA	TGCGCCAGCAGCTTGGGGGAGGGCACTGAAGCTTTCTTT	CASSLGEGTEAFF
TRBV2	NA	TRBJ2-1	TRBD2	TGTGCCAGTTTACCCCCGGGACTAATCTACAATGAGCAGTTCTTC	CASLPPGLIYNEQFF
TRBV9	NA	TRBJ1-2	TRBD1	TGTGCCAGCAGCCTTAATAGTGTTCTCAGGGGGTATGGCTACACCTTC	CASSLNSVLRGYGYTF
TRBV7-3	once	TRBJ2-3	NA	TGTGCCAGCAGCCTTAACCTAGGACTATCCACAGATACGCAGTATTTT	CASSLNLGLSTDTQYF
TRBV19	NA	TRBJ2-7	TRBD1	TGTGCCAGCTCCCCGGGTAGGGGGCCTTTCTACGAGCAGTACTTC	CASSPGRGPFYEQYF
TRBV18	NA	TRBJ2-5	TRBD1	TGTGCCAGCTCACCACCGGGACAGCGGTTGAACTTC	CASSPPGQRLNF
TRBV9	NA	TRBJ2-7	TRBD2	TGTGCCAGCAGCGTAGCGGGGGGACCCTACGAGCAGTACTTC	CASSVAGGPYEQYF
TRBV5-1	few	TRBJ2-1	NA	TGCGCCAGCAGCTTGACCGAGCCCCTTCTCACGGGAAATGAGCAGTTCTTC	CASSLTEPLLTGNEQFF
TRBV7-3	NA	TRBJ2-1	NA	TGTGCCAGCAGCTCAGAAAGACTCAATGAGCAGTTCTTC	CASSSERLNEQFF
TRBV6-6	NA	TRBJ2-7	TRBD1	TGTGCCAGCAGTTCTCCACAGGGGCCCCACGAGCAGTACTTC	CASSSPQGPHEQYF
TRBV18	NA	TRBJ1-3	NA	TGTGCCAGCTCACAACTCAGGGTAGGGGCGATTGGAAACACCATATATTTT	CASSQLRVGAIGNTIYF
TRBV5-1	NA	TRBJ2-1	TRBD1	TGCGCCAGCAGCTCCGGACAGGGAGGCTCCTACAATGAGCAGTTCTTC	CASSSGQGGSYNEQFF
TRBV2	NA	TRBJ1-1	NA	TGTGCCAGGGGGGGGGCGTCGAACACTGAAGCTTTCTTT	CARGGASNTEAFF
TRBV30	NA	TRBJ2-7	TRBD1	TGTGCCTGTGACCCGGGACAGGGGTATCCATACGAGCAGTACTTC	CACDPGQGYPYEQYF
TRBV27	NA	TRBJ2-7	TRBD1	TGTGCCAGCAGGAAACAGGGGGCAGTCTACGAGCAGTACTTC	CASRKQGAVYEQYF
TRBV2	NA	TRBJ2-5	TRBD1	TGTGCCAGCAACACCGGGACAGGGGCCCAAGAGACCCAGTACTTC	CASNTGTGAQETQYF
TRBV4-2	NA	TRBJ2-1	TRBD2	TGTGCCAGCAGCCAAGATGTGGGACTAGCGGGCTCCTACAATGAGCAGTTCTTC	CASSQDVGLAGSYNEQFF
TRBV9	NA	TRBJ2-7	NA	TGTGCCAGCAGCGTAGACAGGAGCTCCTACGAGCAGTACTTC	CASSVDRSSYEQYF
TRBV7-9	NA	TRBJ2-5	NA	TGTGCCAGCAGCTTCCCCCAGAGCGTAAAAGAGACCCAGTACTTC	CASSFPQSVKETQYF